These 15 T cell receptor beta chains came from one sample sequenced in a study of CD8 T cells in Susac syndrome. Random hexamers were used to reverse transcribe an amount of about 0.45 to 1 ug RNA. MiXCR, applied by TCRdb to the immunoSEQ multiplex PCR reads, yields one record per CDR3 protein. The sample yields approximately 200,000 distinct CDR3 sequences, approximately 94% seen once. Sample: CD4+ T cells from PBMCs. These receptors all stem from a human donor with multiple sclerosis.

The chain uses TRBV3-1 and TRBJ1-1, with TRBD1 identical over 10 bases. Germline CDR1 and CDR2: LGHDT and YNNKEL (reference sequence). Germline trimming cut 10 bases from V and 1 base from J; bases unmatched to any gene: 3. The CDR3 is 13 amino acids. The CDR3: CATRQGANTEAFF. CDR3 nucleotide sequence: TGTGCCACCAGACAGGGGGCGAACACTGAAGCTTTCTTT.

Comments on this clonotype: The junction and the germline gene differ at one end; a read error may be behind it. V is TRBV7-7 and J is TRBJ2-3; D is uncertain. The germline V gene has CDR1 SSHAT and CDR2 FNYEAQ (reference sequence). The CDR3 extends over 14 amino acids. Written as DNA, the CDR3 is TGTGCTAGCAGCTTAGACCGACCCGGAGATACGCAGTATTTT. It codes for CASSLDRPGDTQYF.

The rearrangement links TRBV27 to TRBJ1-4, with D possibly TRBD1 on 5 matching bases. V dropped 6 bases and J dropped 1 base, with 9 bases sitting between them. Germline V gives CDR1 MNHEY, CDR2 SMNVEV (reference sequence). The CDR3 covers 14 residues. CDR3 protein: CASSTRETNEKLFF. The CDR3, as DNA: TGTGCCAGCAGCACCAGGGAAACTAATGAAAAACTGTTTTTT.

This chain joins TRBV7-9 and TRBJ1-2; D remains unclear. Trimming removed 1 base from V and 3 bases from J, with 9 bases in between. Germline CDR1 is SEHNR and CDR2 is FQNEAQ (reference sequence). CDR3 length equals 14 residues. The CDR3 DNA sequence: TGTGCCAGCAGCTTAGACGTGGACCACTATGGCTACACCTTC. Its protein is CASSLDVDHYGYTF.

This clonotype has just one count. This chain uses TRBV10-2 with TRBJ2-7; D uncertain. This CDR3 has 11 amino acids. In germline, CDR1 is WSHSY, CDR2 SAAADI. V was clipped by 9 bases and J by 6 bases, with 12 bases between them. Written as DNA, the CDR3 is TGCGCCAGTTCCCACCGGGCCGAGCAGTACTTC. Amino acid sequence: CASSHRAEQYF.

The gene calls are TRBV29-1 and TRBJ2-1, with 7 bases that match TRBD1. Germline V lookup: CDR1 SQVTM, CDR2 ANQGSEA. The CDR3 runs to 14 residues. The V gene end was trimmed by 8 bases and the J gene end by 3 bases; junction bases not matched to a gene: 10. The CDR3 DNA follows: TGCAGCCCCCCTTTGGGGACAGACTACAATGAGCAGTTCTTC. It yields the protein CSPPLGTDYNEQFF.

This rearrangement joins TRBV24-1 to TRBJ1-2; tentative D call: TRBD1 (5 bases). The CDR3 runs to 14 residues. Germline loops: CDR1 KGHDR, CDR2 SFDVKD. Trimming removed 1 base at V and 3 bases at J, with 8 bases between. CDR3 DNA sequence: TGTGCCACCAGTGATTTAGGGACGGACTATGGCTACACCTTC. It translates to CATSDLGTDYGYTF.

The chain carries TRBV29-1 and TRBJ2-5; D remains unclear. Trimming cost V 3 bases and J 2 bases, with 16 bases left between them. The germline gives CDR1 SQVTM, CDR2 ANQGSEA. The CDR3 has 15 residues. This CDR3 is CSVDLWEREQETQYF. CDR3 DNA: TGCAGCGTTGATCTTTGGGAAAGGGAACAAGAGACCCAGTACTTC.

This clonotype was counted a single time. The V call is TRBV29-1, the J call TRBJ1-1, with 7 bases fitting TRBD1. CDR1 SQVTM and CDR2 ANQGSEA come from the germline V gene. The V segment lost 6 bases and the J segment 6 bases; nucleotides outside the gene matches: 4. CDR3 length equals 11 residues. The CDR3 nucleotides are TGCAGCGTCAACACAGGGGCTGAAGCTTTCTTT. Its protein product is CSVNTGAEAFF.

The chain is built from TRBV30 and TRBJ1-1, with D unresolved. V was pared by 3 bases and J by 1 base, with 6 bases between. Germline assignment: CDR1 GTSNPN and CDR2 SVGIG (reference sequence). This CDR3 is 12 amino acids long. The CDR3 sequence: CAWRRTNTEAFF. CDR3 bases: TGTGCCTGGAGGAGGACGAACACTGAAGCTTTCTTT.

With regard to this clonotype: One junction end disagrees with the germline gene, perhaps due to a read error. The genes are TRBV29-1 and TRBJ1-5; D remains ambiguous. Germline V CDR1 and CDR2: SQVTM, ANQGSEA. The CDR3 consists of 13 residues. The CDR3 protein is CSVKEGGNQPQHF. Written as DNA, the CDR3 is TGCAGCGTTAAAGAGGGTGGCAATCAGCCCCAGCATTTT. The full variable domain, with the rest looked up from reference TRBV29-1 and TRBJ1-5, is SAVISQKPSRDICQRGTSLTIQCQVDSQVTMMFWYRQQPGQSLTLIATANQGSEATYESGFVIDKFPISRPNLTFSTLTVSNMSPEDSSIYLCSVKEGGNQPQHFGDGTRLSIL.

The rearrangement uses TRBV29-1 and TRBJ1-1; D remains unclear. The CDR3 spans 14 residues. V was pared by 4 bases and J by 4 bases, with 16 bases between. The germline V gene has CDR1 SQVTM and CDR2 ANQGSEA. CDR3 in amino acids: CSVGEASWGTEAFF. The CDR3 bases are TGCAGCGTTGGAGAGGCCTCTTGGGGCACTGAAGCTTTCTTT. The variable domain in full, completed from reference TRBV29-1 and TRBJ1-1, reads SAVISQKPSRDICQRGTSLTIQCQVDSQVTMMFWYRQQPGQSLTLIATANQGSEATYESGFVIDKFPISRPNLTFSTLTVSNMSPEDSSIYLCSVGEASWGTEAFFGQGTRLTVV.

The sample holds a few counts of this clonotype. The V gene is TRBV6-5, the J gene TRBJ1-2; no firm D call. V lost 8 bases and J lost 8, with 12 bases in between. CDR3 length: 11 amino acids. In germline, CDR1 is MNHEY, CDR2 SVGAGI. The CDR3 coding sequence is TGTGCCAGCGGCCGGGGTGGCGGCTACACCTTC. Protein: CASGRGGGYTF.

Here the CDR3 reads CASSLGGASYEQYF. The CDR3 region has the DNA TGTGCCAGCAGCTTAGGGGGGGCCTCCTACGAGCAGTACTTC. V gene TRBV7-9 combines with J gene TRBJ2-7; tentatively, D is TRBD1 or TRBD2 (6 bases each). The CDR3 contains 14 residues. Per germline, CDR1 SEHNR and CDR2 FQNEAQ (reference sequence). V dropped 1 base and J dropped 0 bases, with 7 bases sitting between them.

The rearrangement links TRBV12-3 or TRBV12-4 to TRBJ2-5, with 8 bases aligning to TRBD2. This CDR3 has 17 residues. The trim removed 1 base at V and 5 bases at J, leaving 12 bases unmatched. The DNA for the CDR3 is TGTGCCAGCAGTTTAGGGGCGGGGGGCTTATCATCGGAGACCCAGTACTTC. As protein: CASSLGAGGLSSETQYF.